This is a list of T cell receptor beta chains from one sample in a study of siplizumab effects on memory and regulatory T cells. The repertoire was sequenced with immunoSEQ multiplex PCR; TCRdb's copy has only in-frame clones and lacks some. The sample includes approximately 100,000 clones, approximately 92% of them seen just once. The sequencing input was non-Treg CD4+ T cells sorted from blood. The receptors were sampled from a human donor in good health. Both conserved end residues are part of each CDR3. The order of the fields is clone size, D gene, V gene, J gene, CDR3 DNA, CDR3 protein. The D gene is left open where the match is weak. Some rows have no size entry. The others give once, few or many, or a class for an expanded clone.

size: NA; D: TRBD1; V: TRBV10-3; J: TRBJ1-1; DNA: TGTGCCATCAGTGCCCGAGGGGGCGCCAACACTGAAGCTTTCTTT; CDR3: CAISARGGANTEAFF
size: once; D: NA; V: TRBV11-2; J: TRBJ1-2; DNA: TGTGCCAGCAGCTTAGTGGAGTTGGGGGGCTACACCTTC; CDR3: CASSLVELGGYTF
size: NA; D: NA; V: TRBV10-3; J: TRBJ2-3; DNA: TGTGCCGCCGGGACACCAAACACAGATACGCAGTATTTT; CDR3: CAAGTPNTDTQYF
size: NA; D: NA; V: TRBV7-9; J: TRBJ2-7; DNA: TGTGCCAGCAGTTCAGGGAGCTCCTACGAGCAGTACTTC; CDR3: CASSSGSSYEQYF
size: NA; D: TRBD2; V: TRBV27; J: TRBJ2-1; DNA: TGTGCCAGCAGTTCACGACTAGCGGGGCGCATCGGGGCCTTGTATGAGCAGTTCTTC; CDR3: CASSSRLAGRIGALYEQFF
size: NA; D: NA; V: TRBV7-2; J: TRBJ1-6; DNA: TGTGCCAGCAGCTTGGGTATTATGGGGAAGGGTTCACCCCTCCACTTT; CDR3: CASSLGIMGKGSPLHF
size: NA; D: TRBD1; V: TRBV10-2; J: TRBJ2-2; DNA: TGCGCCAGCAGGTCGACAGGGGGCGACACCGGGGAGCTGTTTTTT; CDR3: CASRSTGGDTGELFF
size: NA; D: TRBD1; V: TRBV30; J: TRBJ1-2; DNA: TGTGCCTGGAGTGTAAAAACAGGGGGAGCAAACTATGGCTACACCTTC; CDR3: CAWSVKTGGANYGYTF
size: NA; D: NA; V: TRBV6-6; J: TRBJ1-5; DNA: TGTGCCAGCAGTTACTTGCATAGTGATCAGCCCCAGCATTTT; CDR3: CASSYLHSDQPQHF
size: once; D: NA; V: TRBV15; J: TRBJ2-7; DNA: TGTGCCACCAGCAGAGTACCCTCCTACGAGCAGTACTTC; CDR3: CATSRVPSYEQYF
size: NA; D: TRBD1; V: TRBV4-1; J: TRBJ1-2; DNA: TGCGCCAGCAGCCATGACTCGACAGGGAGGAGTAACTATGGCTACACCTTC; CDR3: CASSHDSTGRSNYGYTF
size: NA; D: TRBD1; V: TRBV4-1; J: TRBJ1-2; DNA: TGCGCCAGCAGCCTAGAACAGGGGGTGGGCTATGGCTACACCTTC; CDR3: CASSLEQGVGYGYTF
size: NA; D: NA; V: TRBV5-1; J: TRBJ2-7; DNA: TGCGCCAGCAGCTTGGCCGCGGGGTCCTACGAGCAGTACTTC; CDR3: CASSLAAGSYEQYF
size: NA; D: NA; V: TRBV5-4; J: TRBJ2-5; DNA: TGTGCCAGCAGCTACGGACAGACGGCAGAGACCCAGTACTTC; CDR3: CASSYGQTAETQYF
size: NA; D: TRBD2; V: TRBV30; J: TRBJ2-1; DNA: TGTGCCTGGAGTTGGACTAGCGGGGGGGACGAGCAGTTCTTC; CDR3: CAWSWTSGGDEQFF
size: NA; D: NA; V: TRBV2; J: TRBJ2-3; DNA: TGTGCCAGCAGTGAAAACACAGATACGCAGTATTTT; CDR3: CASSENTDTQYF
size: NA; D: TRBD2; V: TRBV4-2; J: TRBJ2-3; DNA: TGTGCCAGCAGCCAAAGGGGAGGCGGGGGGGCCCCAGATACGCAGTATTTT; CDR3: CASSQRGGGGAPDTQYF
size: NA; D: NA; V: TRBV6-5; J: TRBJ2-3; DNA: TGTGCCAGCAGTTACGGGGATTTTCGTAGCACAGATACGCAGTATTTT; CDR3: CASSYGDFRSTDTQYF
size: NA; D: NA; V: TRBV11-2; J: TRBJ1-3; DNA: TGTGCCAGCAGCCGGGGGGGCAGCCTAAACACCATATATTTT; CDR3: CASSRGGSLNTIYF
size: few; D: NA; V: TRBV6-5; J: TRBJ2-7; DNA: TGTGCCAGCAGTTACCTCGGTGGGGAGCAGTACTTC; CDR3: CASSYLGGEQYF
size: NA; D: TRBD1; V: TRBV6-5; J: TRBJ2-7; DNA: TGTGCCAGCAGAAGGCCGGGACAGGGGGGCGAGCAGTACTTC; CDR3: CASRRPGQGGEQYF
size: NA; D: NA; V: TRBV5-4; J: TRBJ2-1; DNA: TGTGCCAGCAGCTTTTGGGACTTTTCCTACAATGAGCAGTTCTTC; CDR3: CASSFWDFSYNEQFF
size: once; D: TRBD2; V: TRBV5-6; J: TRBJ2-1; DNA: TGTGCCAGCAGCCCTGGTCTTCGGGGACTAGCTTCCTACAATGAGCAGTTCTTC; CDR3: CASSPGLRGLASYNEQFF